These 10 T cell receptor beta chains originate from one sample sequenced in a study of T-cell reconstitution after alpha-beta-depleted transplantation in children. Unique molecular identifiers tagged the TCRbeta library. TCRdb re-called the PCR reads with MiXCR, one entry per CDR3 protein. The sample contains 330,000 or so distinct CDR3 sequences, around 10% of which appear only once. The sequencing here drew on PBMCs, taken before TCRalphabeta/CD19-depleted stem cell transplant. The receptor source for this set is a boy under two years old with acute myeloid leukemia, due to receive a stem cell transplant.

This clonotype was seen more than once but under ten times. V is TRBV24-1 and J is TRBJ2-1; D could derive from TRBD1 or TRBD2 (5 bases each). Looked up from germline, CDR1 is KGHDR and CDR2 is SFDVKD. The CDR3 contains 15 residues. V gave up 2 bases and J gave up 9 bases, with 16 bases separating them. CDR3 DNA: TGTGCCACCAGTGATTGGTGGGACGGACCCACTGAGCAGTTCTTC. This translates into CATSDWWDGPTEQFF.

Many counts were recorded for this clonotype. V and J are TRBV15 and TRBJ2-3; D might be TRBD1 or TRBD2, each matching 6 bases. CDR1 is LNHNV and CDR2 is YYDKDF in the germline V gene (reference sequence). The CDR3 spans 17 residues. Trimming took off 1 base at V and 3 bases at J, with 17 bases between the two ends. The DNA of the CDR3 is TGTGCCACCAGCAGAGTCATGGGACTTCAGGGGACAGATACGCAGTATTTT. Its translation is CATSRVMGLQGTDTQYF.

This sequence joins TRBV6-5 and TRBJ2-1; TRBD1 agrees at 8 bases. With 0 bases clipped from V and 6 bases from J, the junction kept 1 base outside the gene matches. There are 14 residues in the CDR3. Per germline, CDR1 MNHEY and CDR2 SVGAGI. This CDR3 is CASSYSGQANEQFF. CDR3 in DNA: TGTGCCAGCAGTTACTCGGGACAGGCCAATGAGCAGTTCTTC.

V and J are TRBV7-2 and TRBJ2-5, with 9 bases fitting TRBD1. The CDR3 loop spans 14 amino acids. The V and J ends lost 5 bases and 5 bases, in that order; junction bases with no gene match: 6. The germline V gene encodes CDR1 SGHTA and CDR2 FQGNSA. The CDR3 loop reads CASSKDRGWETQYF. The CDR3 DNA follows: TGTGCCAGCAGCAAGGACAGGGGATGGGAGACCCAGTACTTC.

Remarks on this clonotype: One base away lies a much larger clone, so this may be a sequencing read error. DNA of the CDR3: TGTGCCAGCAGGTCAGGGAACAATTCACCCCTCCACTTT. This encodes CASRSGNNSPLHF. This chain links TRBV28 with TRBJ1-6; TRBD1 might be the D (5 bases). The CDR3 length is 13 residues. Trimming left V 6 bases short and J 7 bases short, with 10 bases between. The germline V gene has CDR1 MDHEN and CDR2 SYDVKM.

This clonotype was seen ten or more times. The rearrangement links TRBV15 to TRBJ2-1; D remains unclear. Germline-derived CDR1 and CDR2 are LNHNV and YYDKDF (reference sequence). This CDR3 region has 12 residues. Trimming stripped 1 base from V and 15 bases from J, with 13 bases between. The CDR3 region has the DNA TGTGCCACCAGCAGAGGCCACCCACTACGGTTCTTC. Translation gives CATSRGHPLRFF.

This clonotype was seen many times. One end of the junction does not line up with germline, which may come from a read error. The chain carries TRBV29-1 and TRBJ1-1; 7 bases match TRBD1. This CDR3 is 12 amino acids long. Germline V gives CDR1 SQVTM, CDR2 ANQGSEA. The CDR3 DNA sequence: TGCAGCGTTCAAGACAGGGACACTGAAGCTTTCTTT. It specifies CSVQDRDTEAFF. The whole variable domain, filled in from reference TRBV29-1 and TRBJ1-1, reads SAVISQKPSRDICQRGTSLTIQCQVDSQVTMMFWYRQQPGQSLTLIATANQGSEATYESGFVIDKFPISRPNLTFSTLTVSNMSPEDSSIYLCSVQDRDTEAFFGQGTRLTVV.

This clonotype has just a few counts. V and J are TRBV13 and TRBJ1-1; D remains unclear. This CDR3 has 14 amino acids. The germline CDR1 and CDR2 sequences are PRHDT and FYEKMQ (reference sequence). Trimming took 3 bases from V and 3 from J, leaving 11 bases between them. CDR3 sequence: CASSFKGMYTEAFF. CDR3 bases: TGTGCCAGCAGCTTTAAAGGGATGTACACTGAAGCTTTCTTT.

The chain recombines TRBV27 with TRBJ2-5, with D tentatively TRBD2 (7 bases). Trimming took off 2 bases at V and 5 bases at J, with 12 bases between the two ends. Germline lookup yields CDR1 MNHEY and CDR2 SMNVEV (reference sequence). This CDR3 is built from 14 residues. The DNA for the CDR3 is TGTGCCAGCAGTTTACTACAGGGAGGGGAGACCCAGTACTTC. Translation gives CASSLLQGGETQYF.

This clonotype was observed at least ten times. The rearrangement uses TRBV7-9 and TRBJ2-5; D may be TRBD1 (6 bases). V was shortened by 1 base and J by 4 bases, with 13 bases between the two germline ends. There are 15 residues in the CDR3. Germline values: CDR1 SEHNR, CDR2 FQNEAQ (reference sequence). In nucleotides, the CDR3 is TGTGCCAGCAGCTTAGTACAGGGTGGATCAGAGACCCAGTACTTC. Its translation is CASSLVQGGSETQYF.